Each of the 28 T cell receptor beta chains below was sequenced from the same sample in a study of cytomegalovirus exposure and HLA in healthy donors (dated by TCRdb to 2015 to 2018). Library construction relied on the immunoSEQ multiplex PCR assay. For the multiplex PCR, a mixture combining 60 forward primers for TCR Vbeta segments and 13 reverse primers for TCR Jbeta segments was used. The table comes from immuneACCESS by way of TCRdb, which keeps in-frame sequences with V and J called. Part of the clones is missing from these tables; in studies checked, under half for an unresolved V gene and the rest for unknown reasons. In all, the sample holds roughly 150,000 clones, and approximately 80% of those were seen once. The ten largest clones represent 2.4% of the sample. Material: PBMCs. These receptors came from a male donor in good health and CMV-seronegative.

This clone has just one count. The junction shows a germline mismatch at one end, possibly a read error. The rearrangement links TRBV11-3 to TRBJ2-2; 8 bases line up with TRBD1. Germline CDR1 and CDR2: SGHNT and YENEEA. CDR3 size: 15 residues. The CDR3 bases are TGTGCCAGCAGTTTAGCCAGGACAGGGACCGGGGAGCTGTTTTTT. Protein sequence: CASSLARTGTGELFF.

This chain joins TRBV4-3 and TRBJ2-5, with D maybe TRBD1 (6 bases). Trimming took off 3 bases at V and 1 base at J, with 6 bases between the two ends. CDR1 is LGHNA and CDR2 is YSLEER in the germline V gene. The CDR3 consists of 13 residues. As DNA, the CDR3 is TGCGCCAGCAGCCAGGACAGCCAAGAGACCCAGTACTTC. It encodes CASSQDSQETQYF.

This chain links TRBV7-6 with TRBJ2-7; D not certain. The V gene lost 3 bases and the J gene lost 6 bases, with 12 bases spanning the gap. CDR1 is SGHVS, CDR2 FNYEAQ, per germline. The CDR3 loop spans 13 amino acids. In DNA, the CDR3 is TGTGCCAGCAGCTTTCTCGCCAGAGGCGAGCAGTACTTC. It codes for CASSFLARGEQYF. Using reference TRBV7-6 and TRBJ2-7 for the parts outside the CDR3, the full variable domain is GAGVSQSPRYKVTKRGQDVALRCDPISGHVSLYWYRQALGQGPEFLTYFNYEAQQDKSGLPNDRFSAERPEGSISTLTIQRTEQRDSAMYRCASSFLARGEQYFGPGTRLTVT.

This clone was counted a single time. V and J are TRBV2 and TRBJ2-1; no firm D call. There are 11 residues in the CDR3. V lost 8 bases and J 7 bases, leaving 9 bases between the germline ends. Germline V gene lookup returns CDR1 SNHLY and CDR2 FYNNEI. Here the CDR3 DNA reads TGTGCCAGCTCGGGTGGGAATGAGCAGTTCTTC. Translation: CASSGGNEQFF. The full variable domain, rest sourced from reference TRBV2 and TRBJ2-1, is EPEVTQTPSHQVTQMGQEVILRCVPISNHLYFYWYRQILGQKVEFLVSFYNNEISEKSEIFDDQFSVERPDGSNFTLKIRSTKLEDSAMYFCASSGGNEQFFGPGTRLTVL.

The rearrangement joins TRBV18 to TRBJ2-7, with TRBD1 matching 7 bases. Trimming took 6 bases from V and 3 from J; bases not matched to a gene: 8. CDR1 is KGHSH, CDR2 LQKENI, per germline. CDR3 length equals 14 residues. The CDR3 region is CASSQQGLNYEQYF. The CDR3 DNA sequence: TGTGCCAGCTCCCAACAGGGGTTAAACTACGAGCAGTACTTC.

In DNA, the CDR3 is TGTGCCAGTAACAGGGGTTTCAATCAGCCCCAGCATTTT. Protein sequence: CASNRGFNQPQHF. V and J are TRBV19 and TRBJ1-5; 7 bases match TRBD1. This CDR3 comprises 13 residues. In germline, CDR1 is LNHDA, CDR2 SQIVND (reference sequence). After removal of 7 bases from V and 3 bases from J, the junction contained 3 bases not matched to a gene.

This chain joins TRBV7-6 and TRBJ2-3, with D possibly being TRBD1 (6 bases). The germline gives CDR1 SGHVS, CDR2 FNYEAQ. With 2 bases removed from V and 6 bases from J, the gap between germline ends came to 18 bases. The CDR3 has 16 residues. As DNA, the CDR3 is TGTGCCAGCAGCTTACTCATAGGGGGTAAAGGGGATACGCAGTATTTT. It codes for CASSLLIGGKGDTQYF.

The chain links TRBV27 to TRBJ2-7; possible D gene TRBD1, 6 bases. Per the germline V gene, CDR1 is MNHEY and CDR2 is SMNVEV (reference sequence). V dropped 6 bases and J dropped 2 bases, with 17 bases sitting between them. The length of the CDR3 is 15 residues. The CDR3 spells CASSKRTDSTYEQYF. The CDR3 region has the DNA TGTGCCAGCAGCAAAAGGACAGATTCTACCTACGAGCAGTACTTC.

This chain links TRBV29-1 with TRBJ2-7, with D perhaps matching TRBD1 (6 bases). The germline CDR1 and CDR2 sequences are SQVTM and ANQGSEA. Trimming took off 8 bases at V and 6 bases at J, with 17 bases between the two ends. This CDR3 contains 12 residues. CDR3: CSMVGGDREQYF. The CDR3 DNA reads as TGCAGCATGGTAGGGGGAGACCGCGAGCAGTACTTC.

The table lists this clone with a count of one. The chain uses TRBV9 and TRBJ2-7; 9 nucleotides line up with TRBD1. Unmatched junction bases numbered 7, after V lost 3 bases and J lost 6 bases. The CDR3 sequence is 14 residues long. Germline loops: CDR1 SGDLS, CDR2 YYNGEE. CDR3 residues: CASSAQGALSEQYF. CDR3 sequence (DNA): TGTGCCAGCAGCGCACAGGGGGCGCTTAGCGAGCAGTACTTC.

In its sample, this clone was seen once. The chain links TRBV5-1 to TRBJ1-3; a weak D match, TRBD1 (5 bases). V lost 2 bases, J lost 0 bases, and 15 bases lay in between. The CDR3 totals 17 residues. Germline V gene data show CDR1 as SGHRS and CDR2 as YFSETQ. The CDR3 spells CASSLNRGGTSGNTIYF. DNA for the CDR3: TGCGCCAGCAGCTTAAACCGTGGGGGGACCTCTGGAAACACCATATATTTT.

The gene calls are TRBV2 and TRBJ2-7; 10 nucleotides align to TRBD2. The V and J ends lost 2 bases and 3 bases, in that order; junction bases with no gene match: 10. Germline V gives CDR1 SNHLY, CDR2 FYNNEI. CDR3 length: 17 amino acids. The CDR3 is CASSESRLAGEIYEQYF. CDR3 DNA: TGTGCCAGCAGTGAAAGTCGGCTAGCGGGAGAAATCTACGAGCAGTACTTC.

In DNA, the CDR3 is TGTGCCAGCAGCTTGCGGGGGGCTGAGACCCAGTACTTC. Encoded protein: CASSLRGAETQYF. The V call is TRBV5-4, the J call TRBJ2-5; D might be TRBD2 (7 bases). The CDR3 runs to 13 residues. In germline, CDR1 is SGHNT, CDR2 YYREEE (reference sequence). V lost 1 base and J lost 5, with 9 bases in between.

This sequence joins TRBV4-1 and TRBJ2-1; D might be TRBD2 (6 bases). The germline V gene has CDR1 MGHRA and CDR2 YSYEKL. V was shortened by 2 bases and J by 8 bases, with 31 bases between the two germline ends. This CDR3 contains 20 residues. The CDR3 DNA follows: TGCGCCAGCAGCCAACCGAGGATTGCCCCTAGCGCCACTGGGGGTGATGAGCAGTTCTTC. It codes for CASSQPRIAPSATGGDEQFF.

The V call is TRBV28, the J call TRBJ2-6; TRBD2 is a possible D gene (5 bases). The length of the CDR3 is 17 residues. Between the trimmed V and J ends, which lost 6 bases and 4 bases, there was a span of 19 bases. CDR1 is MDHEN, CDR2 SYDVKM, per germline. The CDR3 DNA is TGTGCCAGCAGCCGCCGTGGAGGAAGCGGAGGGGCCAACGTCCTGACTTTC. Protein sequence: CASSRRGGSGGANVLTF.

CDR3 loop: CASSPDTIYGYTF. DNA of the CDR3: TGTGCCAGCAGCCCGGACACCATCTATGGCTACACCTTC. The chain couples TRBV14 to TRBJ1-2, with D tentatively TRBD1 (5 bases). Germline V gene data show CDR1 as SGHDN and CDR2 as FVKESK. V was shortened by 4 bases and J by 4 bases, with 10 bases between the two germline ends. The CDR3 totals 13 residues.

The genes are TRBV11-2 and TRBJ1-2; a possible D gene is TRBD1 (5 bases). Germline CDR1 is SGHAT and CDR2 is FQNNGV. This CDR3 contains 18 residues. V was clipped by 4 bases and J by 0 bases, with 21 bases between them. The CDR3 nucleotides read TGTGCCAGCAGCTCCGTCTTCCAGACAGCCCAATCTAACTATGGCTACACCTTC. As protein: CASSSVFQTAQSNYGYTF.

The chain couples TRBV18 to TRBJ2-7, with 11 bases identical to TRBD1. The trim removed 3 bases at V and 7 bases at J, leaving 11 bases unmatched. The germline CDR1 and CDR2 sequences are KGHSH and LQKENI. This CDR3 is built from 16 residues. The CDR3 sequence: CASSPVPGTGGGEQYF. The CDR3 DNA follows: TGTGCCAGCTCACCGGTCCCGGGGACAGGGGGTGGAGAGCAGTACTTC.

This sequence joins TRBV19 and TRBJ2-5; 8 bases are a match to TRBD2. Trimming at V came to 0 bases and at J to 0 bases, leaving 3 bases not matched to a gene. CDR1 LNHDA and CDR2 SQIVND come from the germline V gene (reference sequence). This CDR3 is 16 amino acids long. The CDR3 nucleotides are TGTGCCAGTAGTATAGAGGAGCGGGGGTACCAAGAGACCCAGTACTTC. Translating gives CASSIEERGYQETQYF.

The chain is built from TRBV4-1 and TRBJ1-2, with D possibly matching TRBD1 (6 bases). V gave up 0 bases and J gave up 4 bases, with 15 bases separating them. The CDR3 consists of 16 residues. Germline CDR1 MGHRA, CDR2 YSYEKL. CDR3 residues: CASSQEPGAALYGYTF. As DNA, the CDR3 is TGCGCCAGCAGCCAAGAACCAGGGGCCGCGCTCTATGGCTACACCTTC.

The chain recombines TRBV29-1 with TRBJ1-1, with TRBD1 matching over 8 bases. The CDR3 has 13 residues. J lost 1 base, V lost 3 bases, and 1 base had no gene match. Looked up from germline, CDR1 is SQVTM and CDR2 is ANQGSEA. The CDR3 sequence: CSVDGQGNTEAFF. The CDR3 DNA follows: TGCAGCGTTGATGGACAGGGGAACACTGAAGCTTTCTTT.

On this clone itself: Other nucleotide sequences from this sample produce the same CDR3. This sequence joins TRBV7-3 and TRBJ2-3; 7 positions match TRBD2. CDR1 and CDR2 from the germline V gene are SGHTA and FQGTGA. The CDR3 contains 15 residues. The junction had 2 bases not matched to a gene; V was cut back by 1 base and J by 1 base. The CDR3 here is CASSLNRGGTDTQYF. The CDR3 DNA sequence: TGTGCCAGCAGCTTAAACCGGGGGGGCACAGATACGCAGTATTTT. Full variable domain (remainder filled in from reference TRBV7-3 and TRBJ2-3): GAGVSQTPSNKVTEKGKYVELRCDPISGHTALYWYRQSLGQGPEFLIYFQGTGAADDSGLPNDRFFAVRPEGSVSTLKIQRTERGDSAVYLCASSLNRGGTDTQYFGPGTRLTVL.

This clone came up once. The CDR3 bases are TGTGCCAGCAGCTTTCACACAGATACGCAGTATTTT. Translated, it gives CASSFHTDTQYF. The chain links TRBV11-3 to TRBJ2-3, with D uncertain. CDR3 length equals 12 residues. Germline CDR1 and CDR2: SGHNT and YENEEA. With 3 bases removed from V and 2 bases from J, the gap between germline ends came to 3 bases.

This chain joins TRBV15 and TRBJ2-1; 7 nucleotides agree with TRBD2. CDR1 is LNHNV and CDR2 is YYDKDF in the germline V gene (reference sequence). This CDR3 is built from 14 residues. With 7 bases clipped from V and 5 bases from J, the junction kept 8 bases outside the gene matches. The CDR3 loop reads CATTLLGGDNEQFF. In DNA, the CDR3 is TGTGCCACCACCCTACTGGGGGGGGACAATGAGCAGTTCTTC.

The chain has TRBV19 and TRBJ2-3, with D hard to call. This CDR3 is built from 14 residues. Germline CDR1 LNHDA, CDR2 SQIVND (reference sequence). V lost 3 bases and J lost 2, with 9 bases in between. CDR3 DNA: TGTGCCAGTAGTATCTCGCGGTCCACAGATACGCAGTATTTT. This sequence encodes CASSISRSTDTQYF.

This chain links TRBV9 with TRBJ1-4; D perhaps matches TRBD1 (6 bases). V lost 4 bases and J 4 bases, leaving 14 bases between the germline ends. CDR3 length: 15 residues. The germline CDR1 and CDR2 sequences are SGDLS and YYNGEE. The CDR3 reads CASSFRDTYNEKLFF. CDR3 DNA sequence: TGTGCCAGCAGCTTCCGGGACACCTATAATGAAAAACTGTTTTTT. Complete variable domain (other parts from reference TRBV9 and TRBJ1-4): DSGVTQTPKHLITATGQRVTLRCSPRSGDLSVYWYQQSLDQGLQFLIQYYNGEERAKGNILERFSAQQFPDLHSELNLSSLELGDSALYFCASSFRDTYNEKLFFGSGTQLSVL.

The V gene is TRBV19, the J gene TRBJ2-4; TRBD1 agrees at 10 bases. V lost 4 bases to trimming and J lost 7 bases; unmatched junction nucleotides: 1. Germline CDR1 is LNHDA and CDR2 is SQIVND (reference sequence). The CDR3 is made up of 13 amino acids. CDR3 residues: CASSTGQGNIQYF. The CDR3 DNA sequence: TGTGCCAGTAGTACGGGACAGGGGAACATTCAGTACTTC.

This clone has a single count. The J gene is TRBJ2-3, the V gene TRBV7-2, with 9 bases fitting TRBD1. Germline lookup yields CDR1 SGHTA and CDR2 FQGNSA. This CDR3 is 15 amino acids long. V shed 4 bases, J shed 0 bases, and the junction held 2 bases outside the gene matches. The CDR3 loop reads CASSWDRASTDTQYF. CDR3 DNA: TGTGCCAGCAGCTGGGACAGGGCTAGCACAGATACGCAGTATTTT.